Listed here are 20 T cell receptor beta chains from one sample, sequenced in a study of cytomegalovirus exposure and HLA in healthy donors. Researchers ran the PCR with 60 Vbeta and 13 Jbeta primers. The table came from immunoSEQ multiplex PCR; TCRdb's copy has only in-frame clones and leaves some out. Here the sample spans under 200,000 clones, more than 70% being singletons. Source material: PBMCs. The source of these receptors is a male donor in good health and CMV-seropositive.

The rearrangement links TRBV10-3 to TRBJ2-5; 8 nucleotides match TRBD1. The DNA end favors TRBJ2-7, so the J call may be wrong. The CDR3 runs to 15 residues. Germline V gene data show CDR1 as ENHRY and CDR2 as SYGVKD. This chain's CDR3 is CAISDEDRDIYEQYF. For the CDR3, the DNA is TGTGCCATCAGTGACGAGGACAGGGACATCTACGAGCAGTACTTC.

The chain recombines TRBV5-1 with TRBJ2-2; 7 bases align to TRBD2. J gave up 6 bases and V 4 bases, and 15 bases lay outside the gene matches. The CDR3 loop spans 17 amino acids. Germline assignment: CDR1 SGHRS and CDR2 YFSETQ. The CDR3 DNA reads TGCGCCAGCAGCGGGGGACCAGGGAGGGACGTGCCCGGGGAGCTGTTTTTT. It translates to CASSGGPGRDVPGELFF.

The genes are TRBV14 and TRBJ2-1, with 12 bases fitting TRBD2. Germline CDR1 and CDR2: SGHDN and FVKESK. CDR3 length equals 18 residues. With V trimmed by 3 bases and J by 0 bases, 6 bases remained unmatched. CDR3 in amino acids: CASSQMVLAGGSYNEQFF. The CDR3 nucleotides are TGTGCCAGCAGCCAGATGGTACTAGCGGGGGGCTCCTACAATGAGCAGTTCTTC.

This clone was observed a few times. The CDR3 coding sequence is TGCGCCAGCAGCTTGGTGGCGCGGGAGACCCCTTACAATGAGCAGTTCTTC. It encodes CASSLVARETPYNEQFF. The chain carries TRBV5-1 and TRBJ2-1, with 7 bases matching TRBD2. The J segment lost 4 bases and the V segment lost 0 bases, leaving 10 bases of the junction unmatched. This CDR3 contains 17 residues. Germline lookup yields CDR1 SGHRS and CDR2 YFSETQ.

The V call is TRBV18, the J call TRBJ1-2; D is unclear. The CDR3 has 14 amino acids. The V gene lost 0 bases and the J gene lost 4 bases, with 9 bases spanning the gap. Germline V gene lookup returns CDR1 KGHSH and CDR2 LQKENI. CDR3 sequence (DNA): TGTGCCAGCTCACCACCAACAGAGTCCTATGGCTACACCTTC. Amino acids: CASSPPTESYGYTF.

This chain joins TRBV5-8 and TRBJ2-3; TRBD1 matches 8 bases. CDR1 and CDR2 from the germline V gene are SGHTS and YDEGEE. V lost 4 bases, J lost 2 bases, and 6 bases stayed unmatched. The CDR3 has 15 amino acids. Written as DNA, the CDR3 is TGTGCCAGCAGCCGTGGACAGGGCTTCACAGATACGCAGTATTTT. The encoded protein is CASSRGQGFTDTQYF.

This rearrangement joins TRBV28 to TRBJ2-7, with D perhaps matching TRBD2 (5 bases). CDR3 length equals 13 residues. V was trimmed by 5 bases and J by 2 bases, leaving 10 bases between them. CDR1 and CDR2 from the germline V gene are MDHEN and SYDVKM. The CDR3, as DNA: TGTGCCAGCAGTCGCGGGTTGCCCTACGAGCAGTACTTC. Protein product: CASSRGLPYEQYF.

V and J are TRBV6-5 and TRBJ2-7; D is uncertain. Germline loops: CDR1 MNHEY, CDR2 SVGAGI. The CDR3 is made up of 14 amino acids. The V gene lost 4 bases and the J gene lost 5 bases, with 15 bases spanning the gap. The CDR3 DNA sequence: TGTGCCAGCAGTTCTCGGGTCCTGCCCCACGAGCAGTACTTC. This encodes CASSSRVLPHEQYF.

This clone has just one count. The chain has TRBV5-1 and TRBJ1-1, with D unclear. V lost 4 bases to trimming and J lost 3 bases, with 10 bases between them. Germline CDR1 is SGHRS and CDR2 is YFSETQ. The CDR3 is 13 residues long. The CDR3 spells CASSPVAYTEAFF. The CDR3, as DNA: TGCGCCAGCAGCCCTGTGGCTTACACTGAAGCTTTCTTT.

The sample holds a few counts of this clone. The chain joins TRBV19 to TRBJ2-1, with TRBD2 identical over 8 bases. CDR3 length: 17 residues. After removal of 5 bases from V and 7 bases from J, the junction contained 16 bases not matched to a gene. Germline values: CDR1 LNHDA, CDR2 SQIVND (reference sequence). CDR3 region: CASSHASPSRLANEQFF. The CDR3 nucleotides are TGTGCCAGTAGTCACGCGTCCCCGAGCAGACTAGCGAATGAGCAGTTCTTC.

The sample holds a few counts of this clone. The chain has TRBV5-6 and TRBJ2-7; no definite D call. Trimming removed 2 bases at V and 3 bases at J, with 6 bases between. The CDR3 extends over 12 amino acids. CDR1 SGHDT and CDR2 YYEEEE come from the germline V gene. The CDR3 DNA follows: TGTGCCAGCAGCTTAATCAGCTACGAGCAGTACTTC. It encodes CASSLISYEQYF.

The genes are TRBV6-1 and TRBJ1-3, with D hard to call. Deletions cut 2 bases from V and 0 bases from J, with 8 bases between. The CDR3 sequence is 15 residues long. Germline CDR1 and CDR2: MNHNS and SASEGT. CDR3 nucleotides: TGTGCCAGCAGTGAATTTGGCAGCTCTGGAAACACCATATATTTT. It is translated as CASSEFGSSGNTIYF.

The genes are TRBV6-5 and TRBJ2-4; 13 nucleotides agree with TRBD2. This CDR3 has 14 residues. V lost 7 bases, J lost 9 bases, and 6 bases stayed unmatched. CDR1 and CDR2 from the germline V gene are MNHEY and SVGAGI. The CDR3 DNA is TGTGCCAGCAACCAACTAGCGGGAGGGGGCATTCAGTACTTC. Residues: CASNQLAGGGIQYF.

This chain connects TRBV29-1 to TRBJ2-1, with TRBD2 matching over 12 bases. CDR3 length: 13 amino acids. V lost 5 bases, J lost 9 bases, and 5 bases stayed unmatched. CDR1 and CDR2 (germline): SQVTM, ANQGSEA. CDR3 sequence: CSVLLAGGGEQFF. CDR3 DNA: TGCAGCGTTCTTCTAGCGGGAGGGGGTGAGCAGTTCTTC.

The J gene is TRBJ2-1, the V gene TRBV27, with 15 bases matching TRBD2. Germline-derived CDR1 and CDR2 are MNHEY and SMNVEV (reference sequence). This CDR3 contains 15 residues. Trimming cost V 6 bases and J 7 bases; bases outside gene matches: 4. CDR3 loop: CASSPGTSGRNEQFF. CDR3 bases: TGTGCCAGCAGCCCCGGGACTAGCGGGAGGAATGAGCAGTTCTTC.

J is TRBJ2-5 and V is TRBV9, with TRBD1 matching over 8 bases. The end of the DNA fits TRBJ2-7 better, so the J call may be wrong. The germline gives CDR1 SGDLS, CDR2 YYNGEE. The length of the CDR3 is 16 residues. The CDR3: CASSPRDRPPGDEQYF. CDR3 bases: TGTGCCAGCAGCCCTCGGGACAGGCCTCCCGGGGACGAGCAGTACTTC.

This chain links TRBV2 with TRBJ1-1; D uncertain. Trimming removed 7 bases from V and 5 bases from J, with 8 bases in between. Germline loops: CDR1 SNHLY, CDR2 FYNNEI. CDR3 length: 11 amino acids. The CDR3 nucleotides are TGTGCCAGCAATCGCGAGACTGAAGCTTTCTTT. Protein product: CASNRETEAFF.

V is TRBV27 and J is TRBJ1-4, with a possible D match to TRBD1 (5 bases). Between the trimmed V and J ends, which lost 6 bases and 0 bases, there was a span of 14 bases. Germline V gene sequence: CDR1 MNHEY, CDR2 SMNVEV (reference sequence). CDR3 size: 16 residues. Written as DNA, the CDR3 is TGTGCCAGCAGACTCTATCAGGGTGCAACTAATGAAAAACTGTTTTTT. This codes for CASRLYQGATNEKLFF.

The chain combines TRBV7-6 with TRBJ1-6, with TRBD1 as a possible D gene (5 bases). Trimming shortened V by 1 base and J by 1 base, and 14 bases separated the two germline ends. The CDR3 is 18 residues long. Germline CDR1 is SGHVS and CDR2 is FNYEAQ. The CDR3 protein is CASSLEARVVSYNSPLHF. CDR3 bases: TGTGCCAGCAGCTTAGAGGCCAGGGTAGTTTCCTATAATTCACCCCTCCACTTT.

The chain combines TRBV6-6 with TRBJ2-7; 8 bases agree with TRBD1. The germline V gene encodes CDR1 MNHNY and CDR2 SVGAGI (reference sequence). This CDR3 has 13 amino acids. V dropped 7 bases and J dropped 3; count of bases not matched to a gene: 5. CDR3 in DNA: TGTGCCAGCACCGGGACAGGTCTCTACGAGCAGTACTTC. Protein product: CASTGTGLYEQYF.